The rows below give T cell receptor beta chains drawn from one sample of a study of T cell responses to AZD1222 COVID-19 vaccine. Data came from immunoSEQ multiplex PCR; TCRdb stores just in-frame clones and leaves some out. Among 200,000 or so clones listed, over 80% were seen once. The sequenced sample was peripheral blood, obtained on day 0 of AZD1222 vaccination. All receptors come from an adult in good health. The conserved cysteine and the conserved F or W are not part of the CDR3 here.

>TRBJ2-1|TRBV15
ATSTGLAAQPKQF
>TRBJ2-2|TRBV6-5
ATRQGSTGELF
>TRBJ1-4|TRBV5-1
ASRHGGRGRVTNEKLF
>TRBJ1-1|TRBV19
ASRTPGQGLSEAF
>TRBJ1-5|TRBV7-9
ASSLAGQPQH
>TRBJ1-2|TRBV28
ASSPGTLKYGYT
>TRBJ1-1|TRBV10-3
AIKRQALLTEAF
>TRBJ1-1|TRBV6-6
ASSYSEGYAF
>TRBJ1-2|TRBV7-9
ASSSAWGAGGYT
>TRBJ1-3|TRBV6-6
ASSYPLENTIY
>TRBJ2-7|TRBV19
ASSTRRWDTNDPPASYEQY
>TRBJ1-1|TRBV27
ASSWQVRSEAF
>TRBJ1-1|TRBV19
ASSGTGATEAF
>TRBJ2-1|TRBV29-1
SVEAAAQIAYQF
>TRBJ1-1|TRBV27
ASSVRDRLRPF
>TRBJ2-7|TRBV11-2
ASSRKLGSSGEQY
>TRBJ1-6|TRBV28
ASSNSGAGHSPLH
>TRBJ2-1|TRBV4-3
ASSRMTGLAGGPGQF
>TRBJ1-2|TRBV27
ASSPRTGQGYT
>TRBJ2-3|TRBV19
ASSLAWGADTQY
>TRBJ1-2|TRBV9
ASNLGPGHLYGYT
>TRBJ1-1|TRBV27
ASSQTPNTEAF
>TRBJ1-1|TRBV5-4
ASSSTGANTEAF
>TRBJ2-1|TRBV5-4
ASRGSGRVSYNEQF
>TRBJ1-1|TRBV7-9
ASSLGGTGAYTEAF
>TRBJ1-1|TRBV29-1
SVPTGITEAF
>TRBJ2-3|TRBV5-4
ASSGGVVRADTQY
>TRBJ1-2|TRBV15
ATSRAGTGASYGYT
>TRBJ2-1|TRBV3-1/TRBV3-2
ASSQRPSTSGSLHDEQF
>TRBJ2-1|TRBV30
AWSVQWSSGRNNEQF
>TRBJ2-1|TRBV5-1
ASSLASLGGYNEQF
>TRBJ1-5|TRBV19
ASSIPTDSNQPQH
>TRBJ2-1|TRBV6-5
ASKEGLAGYNEQF
>TRBJ1-2|TRBV6-5
ASALREGGNYGYT
>TRBJ2-5|TRBV27
ASRSRRVETQY
>TRBJ1-5|TRBV28
ASLRDYSNQPQH
>TRBJ1-1|TRBV27
ASSFGGDLNTEAF
>TRBJ2-2|TRBV6-5
ASSGTGGPGELF
>TRBJ2-3|TRBV7-9
ASSPTGTDTQY
>TRBJ2-6|TRBV19
ATKHNSGANVLT
>TRBJ2-1|TRBV10-3
AIRGAGAEYNEQF
>TRBJ1-1|TRBV9
ASSVGGQGAPGTEAF
>TRBJ2-2|TRBV5-1
ASSLPTGNSGSGELF
>TRBJ2-1|TRBV3-1/TRBV3-2
ASSLSGSGNEQF
>TRBJ2-6|TRBV7-9
ASSWEDSSRSGANVLT
>TRBJ2-7|TRBV5-1
ASSRDRYEQY